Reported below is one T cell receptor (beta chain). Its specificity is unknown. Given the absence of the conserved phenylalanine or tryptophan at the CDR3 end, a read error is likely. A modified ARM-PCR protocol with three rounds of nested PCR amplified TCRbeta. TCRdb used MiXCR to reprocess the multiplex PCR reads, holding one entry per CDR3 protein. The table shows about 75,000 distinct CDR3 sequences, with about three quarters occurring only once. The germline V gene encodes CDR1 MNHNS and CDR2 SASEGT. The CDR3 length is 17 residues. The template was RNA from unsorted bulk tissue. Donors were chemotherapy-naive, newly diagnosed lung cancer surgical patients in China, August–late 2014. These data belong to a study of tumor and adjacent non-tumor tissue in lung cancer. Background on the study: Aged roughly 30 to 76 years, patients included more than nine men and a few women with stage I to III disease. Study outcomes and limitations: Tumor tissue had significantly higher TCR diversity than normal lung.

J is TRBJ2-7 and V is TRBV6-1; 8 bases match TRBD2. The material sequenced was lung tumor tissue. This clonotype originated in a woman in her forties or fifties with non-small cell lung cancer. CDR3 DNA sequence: TGTGCCAGCAGTCAAGCCAGCGGGAGTATGTTGGGGGGCGAGCAGTACCTC. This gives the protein CASSQASGSMLGGEQYL.